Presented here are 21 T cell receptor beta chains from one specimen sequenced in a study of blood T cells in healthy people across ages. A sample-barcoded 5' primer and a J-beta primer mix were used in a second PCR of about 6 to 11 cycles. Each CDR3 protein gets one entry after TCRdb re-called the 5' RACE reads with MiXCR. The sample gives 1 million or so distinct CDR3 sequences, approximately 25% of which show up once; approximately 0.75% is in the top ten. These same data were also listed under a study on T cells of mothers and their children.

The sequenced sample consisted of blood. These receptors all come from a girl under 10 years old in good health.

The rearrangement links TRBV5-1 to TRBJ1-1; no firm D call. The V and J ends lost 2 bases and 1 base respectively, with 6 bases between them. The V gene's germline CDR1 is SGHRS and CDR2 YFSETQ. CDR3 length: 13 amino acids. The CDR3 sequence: CASSFFANTEAFF. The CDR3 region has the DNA TGCGCCAGCAGCTTTTTCGCGAACACTGAAGCTTTCTTT.

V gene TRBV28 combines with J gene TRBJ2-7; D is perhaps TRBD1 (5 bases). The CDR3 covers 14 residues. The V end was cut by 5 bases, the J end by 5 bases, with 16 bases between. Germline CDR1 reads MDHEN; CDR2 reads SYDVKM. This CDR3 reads CASSANLGAHEQYF. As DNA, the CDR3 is TGTGCCAGCAGTGCGAACCTAGGGGCCCACGAGCAGTACTTC.

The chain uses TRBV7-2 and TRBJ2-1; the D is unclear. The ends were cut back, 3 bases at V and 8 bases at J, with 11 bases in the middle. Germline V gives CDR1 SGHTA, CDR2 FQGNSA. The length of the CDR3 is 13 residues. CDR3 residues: CASSFGLVDEQFF. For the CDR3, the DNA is TGTGCCAGCAGCTTTGGCCTGGTGGATGAGCAGTTCTTC.

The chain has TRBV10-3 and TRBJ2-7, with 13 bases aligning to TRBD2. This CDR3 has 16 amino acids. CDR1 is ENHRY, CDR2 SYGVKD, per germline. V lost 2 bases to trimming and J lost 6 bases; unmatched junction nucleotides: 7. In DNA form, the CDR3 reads TGTGCCATCAGTGAGCAACCGGGACTAGCGGGAAGCGAGCAGTACTTC. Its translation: CAISEQPGLAGSEQYF.

The DNA of the CDR3 is TGTGCCAGCAGCCTTAAACAGCCTACCTTTGGCAATGAGCAGTTCTTC. It specifies CASSLKQPTFGNEQFF. The chain employs TRBV7-2 and TRBJ2-1; D unresolved. The CDR3 spans 16 residues. V lost 5 bases, J lost 6 bases, and 20 bases lay in between. Per the germline V gene, CDR1 is SGHTA and CDR2 is FQGNSA.

In DNA form, the CDR3 reads TGTGCCAGCAGCGGCCCCCCGACTAGCGGCCAAGAGACCCAGTACTTC. This translates into CASSGPPTSGQETQYF. The rearrangement uses TRBV11-1 and TRBJ2-5, with TRBD2 matching 9 bases. The CDR3 length is 16 residues. The V and J ends lost 5 bases and 1 base, in that order; junction bases with no gene match: 8. Germline-derived CDR1 and CDR2 are SGHAT and FQDESV (reference sequence).

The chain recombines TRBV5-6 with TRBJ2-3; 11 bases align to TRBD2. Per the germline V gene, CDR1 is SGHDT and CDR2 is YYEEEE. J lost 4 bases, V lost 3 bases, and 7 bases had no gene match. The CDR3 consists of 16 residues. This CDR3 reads CASSSTSGEFPDTQYF. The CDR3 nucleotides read TGTGCCAGCAGCTCGACTAGCGGGGAGTTCCCAGATACGCAGTATTTT.

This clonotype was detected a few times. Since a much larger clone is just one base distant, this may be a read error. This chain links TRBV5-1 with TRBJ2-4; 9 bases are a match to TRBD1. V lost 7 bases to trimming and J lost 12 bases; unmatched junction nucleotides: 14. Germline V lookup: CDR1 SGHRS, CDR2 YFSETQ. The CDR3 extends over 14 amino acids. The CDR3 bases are TGCGCCAGCGGCCCGGGACAGGGTTTCAATGATCAGTACTTC. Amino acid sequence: CASGPGQGFNDQYF.

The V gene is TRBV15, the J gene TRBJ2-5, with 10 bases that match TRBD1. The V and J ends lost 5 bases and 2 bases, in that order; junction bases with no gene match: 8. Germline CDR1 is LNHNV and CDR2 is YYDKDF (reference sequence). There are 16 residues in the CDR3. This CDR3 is CATSGGQGLQQETQYF. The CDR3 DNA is TGTGCCACCAGCGGGGGACAGGGGCTACAGCAAGAGACCCAGTACTTC.

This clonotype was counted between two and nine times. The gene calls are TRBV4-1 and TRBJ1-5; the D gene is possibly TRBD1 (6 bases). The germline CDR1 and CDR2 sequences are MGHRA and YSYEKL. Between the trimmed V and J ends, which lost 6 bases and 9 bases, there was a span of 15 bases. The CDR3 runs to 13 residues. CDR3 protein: CASRGAGDRPQHF. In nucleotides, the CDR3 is TGCGCCAGCAGGGGGGCTGGGGATCGGCCCCAGCATTTT.

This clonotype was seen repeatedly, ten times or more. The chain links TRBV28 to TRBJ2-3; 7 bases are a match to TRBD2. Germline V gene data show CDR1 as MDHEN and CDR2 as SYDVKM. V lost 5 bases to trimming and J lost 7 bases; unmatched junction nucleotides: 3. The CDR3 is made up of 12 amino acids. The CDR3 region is CASSQLANTQYF. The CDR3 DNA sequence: TGTGCCAGCAGTCAACTAGCGAATACGCAGTATTTT.

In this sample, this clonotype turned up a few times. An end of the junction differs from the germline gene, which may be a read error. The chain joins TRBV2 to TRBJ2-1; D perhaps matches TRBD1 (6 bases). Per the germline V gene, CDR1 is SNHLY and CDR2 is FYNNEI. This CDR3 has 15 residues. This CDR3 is CASSEWDKSSYERYF. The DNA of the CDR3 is TGTGCCAGCAGTGAGTGGGACAAAAGCTCCTACGAGCGGTACTTC.

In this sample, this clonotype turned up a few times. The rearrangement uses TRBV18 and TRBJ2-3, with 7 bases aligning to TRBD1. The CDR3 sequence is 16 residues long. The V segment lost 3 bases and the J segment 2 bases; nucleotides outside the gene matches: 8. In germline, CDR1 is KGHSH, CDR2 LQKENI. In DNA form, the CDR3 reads TGTGCCAGCTCACCCGAATCGGGACAGCCCACAGATACGCAGTATTTT. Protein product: CASSPESGQPTDTQYF.

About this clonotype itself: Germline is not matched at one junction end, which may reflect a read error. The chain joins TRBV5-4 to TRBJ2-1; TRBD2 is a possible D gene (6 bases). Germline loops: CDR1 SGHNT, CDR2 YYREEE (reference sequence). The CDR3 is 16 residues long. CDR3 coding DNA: TGTGCCGGCAGCTCGGAGGGTATCAACTCCTACAATGAGCAGTTCTTC. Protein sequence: CAGSSEGINSYNEQFF. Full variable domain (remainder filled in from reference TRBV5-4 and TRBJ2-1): ETGVTQSPTHLIKTRGQQVTLRCSSQSGHNTVSWYQQALGQGPQFIFQYYREEENGRGNFPPRFSGLQFPNYSSELNVNALELDDSALYLCAGSSEGINSYNEQFFGPGTRLTVL.

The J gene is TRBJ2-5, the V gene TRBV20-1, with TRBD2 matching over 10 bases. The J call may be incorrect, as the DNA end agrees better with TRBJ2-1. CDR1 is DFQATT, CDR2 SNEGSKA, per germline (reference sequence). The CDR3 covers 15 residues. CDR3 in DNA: TGCAGTGCTAGAGAACGACTAGCGGGCCCCAATGAGCAGTTCTTC. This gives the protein CSARERLAGPNEQFF.

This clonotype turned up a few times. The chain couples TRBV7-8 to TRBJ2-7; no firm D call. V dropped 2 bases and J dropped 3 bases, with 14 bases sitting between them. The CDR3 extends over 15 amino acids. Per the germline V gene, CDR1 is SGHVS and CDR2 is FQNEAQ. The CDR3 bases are TGTGCCAGCAGCTTAACAAAGGCCACTCACTACGAGCAGTACTTC. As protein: CASSLTKATHYEQYF.

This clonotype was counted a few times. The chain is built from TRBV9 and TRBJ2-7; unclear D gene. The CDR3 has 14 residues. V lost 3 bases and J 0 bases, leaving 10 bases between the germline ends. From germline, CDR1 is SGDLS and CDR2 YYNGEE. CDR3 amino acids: CASSATVGSYEQYF. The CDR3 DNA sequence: TGTGCCAGCAGCGCAACGGTAGGCTCCTACGAGCAGTACTTC.

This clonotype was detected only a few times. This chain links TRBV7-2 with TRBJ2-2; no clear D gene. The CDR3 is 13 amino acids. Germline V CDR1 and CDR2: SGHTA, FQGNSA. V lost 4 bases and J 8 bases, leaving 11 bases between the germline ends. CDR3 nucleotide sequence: TGTGCCAGCAGCTCCCGCTCAGAAGGGGAGCTGTTTTTT. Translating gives CASSSRSEGELFF.

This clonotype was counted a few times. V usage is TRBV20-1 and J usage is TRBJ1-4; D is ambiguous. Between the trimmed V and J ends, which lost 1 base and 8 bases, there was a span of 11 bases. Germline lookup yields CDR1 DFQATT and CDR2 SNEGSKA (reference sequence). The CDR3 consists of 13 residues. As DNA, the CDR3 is TGCAGTGCTAGAGGAGACATTAGGGAAAAACTGTTTTTT. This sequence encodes CSARGDIREKLFF.

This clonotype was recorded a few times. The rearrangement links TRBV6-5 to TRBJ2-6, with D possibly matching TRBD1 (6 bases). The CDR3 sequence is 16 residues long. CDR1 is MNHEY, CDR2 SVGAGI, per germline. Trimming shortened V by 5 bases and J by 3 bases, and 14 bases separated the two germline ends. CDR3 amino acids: CASSKIYRVGANVLTF. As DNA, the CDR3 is TGTGCCAGCAGTAAGATCTACAGGGTTGGGGCCAACGTCCTGACTTTC.

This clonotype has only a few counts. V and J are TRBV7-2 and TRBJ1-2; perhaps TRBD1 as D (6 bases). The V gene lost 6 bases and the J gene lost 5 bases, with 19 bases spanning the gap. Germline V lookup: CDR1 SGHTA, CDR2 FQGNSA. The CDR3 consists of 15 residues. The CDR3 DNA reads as TGTGCCAGCAGATTTTCGGGGGACACCGTATATGGCTACACCTTC. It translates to CASRFSGDTVYGYTF.